Listed below are T cell receptor beta chains from one sample, sequenced in a study of technical replicates of blood from a handful of donors. The protocol was immunoSEQ multiplex PCR, while the TCRdb copy is restricted to in-frame clones and leaves out a portion. In the table there are around 50,000 clones, more than 85% of which are singletons. Sequencing was performed on PBMCs. The receptors stem from a human donor in good health. Some clones in this sample may be carry-over from other donors' samples. The CDR3 runs from the conserved cysteine through the conserved F or W. The order of the fields is V gene, J gene, D gene, clone size, CDR3 protein, CDR3 DNA. The D gene is left open where the match is weak. Where a row states a size, it is once, few, many or the class of an expanded clone; other rows omit it.

>TRBV11-2|TRBJ2-7|-|-
CASSLDREGYNEQYF
TGTGCCAGCAGCTTAGATCGGGAAGGGTACAACGAGCAGTACTTC
>TRBV2|TRBJ2-7|TRBD2|-
CASSAWTSGSYEQYF
TGTGCCAGCAGTGCCTGGACTAGCGGGAGTTACGAGCAGTACTTC
>TRBV30|TRBJ1-2|-|-
CAIAGPANYGYTF
TGTGCGATAGCAGGGCCAGCTAACTATGGCTACACCTTC
>TRBV5-1|TRBJ2-7|-|-
CASSNPGSYEQYF
TGCGCCAGCAGTAACCCGGGGTCCTACGAGCAGTACTTC
>TRBV4-2|TRBJ2-1|-|few
CASSQDPQSYNEQFF
TGTGCCAGCAGCCAAGATCCACAGTCCTACAATGAGCAGTTCTTC
>TRBV5-8|TRBJ1-4|-|-
CASSLLSGGNEKLFF
TGTGCCAGCAGCCTACTTAGCGGCGGGAATGAAAAACTGTTTTTT
>TRBV29-1|TRBJ1-5|-|once
CSVAGDGQQPQHF
TGCAGCGTTGCAGGGGATGGGCAACAGCCCCAGCATTTT
>TRBV6-5|TRBJ1-2|TRBD1|-
CASTQGAGGTYGYTF
TGTGCCAGCACCCAAGGGGCAGGGGGTACCTATGGCTACACCTTC
>TRBV29-1|TRBJ2-1|TRBD2|-
CSVSGGASYNEQFF
TGCAGCGTTAGCGGGGGGGCCTCCTACAATGAGCAGTTCTTC
>TRBV5-1|TRBJ1-1|-|-
CASSQRTTNTEAFF
TGCGCCAGCAGCCAGAGAACTACGAACACTGAAGCTTTCTTT
>TRBV20-1|TRBJ2-7|-|-
CSAMAHEQYF
TGCAGTGCTATGGCTCACGAGCAGTACTTC
>TRBV11-2|TRBJ2-7|TRBD2|-
CASSFGTSFSVQYF
TGTGCCAGCAGTTTCGGGACTAGCTTTTCTGTGCAGTACTTC
>TRBV4-1|TRBJ2-1|TRBD2|-
CASSLSAGGPDEQFF
TGCGCCAGCAGCCTCAGCGCGGGAGGGCCGGATGAGCAGTTCTTC
>TRBV7-9|TRBJ2-7|-|-
CASSLLNSQNEQYF
TGTGCCAGCAGCTTATTAAATTCTCAGAACGAGCAGTACTTC
>TRBV6-5|TRBJ2-5|TRBD2|-
CASSTMGGSQETQYF
TGTGCCAGCAGTACCATGGGGGGGAGCCAAGAGACCCAGTACTTC